This T cell receptor beta chain stems from a study of T cells after yellow fever vaccination. Study-wide findings and caveats: Reappearing after the booster were most of the clones from primary vaccination (roughly 96% CD4, 88% CD8). A secondary response was less intense yet reached its peak sooner, at day 5 versus 15. A minor fraction of clonotypes spanned both CD4 and CD8 compartments.

Conversion of TCR transcripts into cDNA relied on 5'RACE template switching, which added a universal primer site and UMIs. One entry per CDR3 protein results from TCRdb running MiXCR on the 5' RACE reads. Of approximately 330,000 distinct CDR3 sequences listed, under 15% were seen once; the top ten hold approximately 3.3%. J gave up 4 bases and V 1 base, and 10 bases lay outside the gene matches. The CDR3 loop spans 17 amino acids. Per the germline V gene, CDR1 is SEHNR and CDR2 is FQNEAQ (reference sequence). As regards this clonotype: The antigen is not known.

The gene calls are TRBV7-9 and TRBJ1-3; 7 nucleotides align to TRBD1. Specimen: CD4+ T cells sorted from PBMCs, collected 15 days after the yellow fever booster vaccination. The TCR sequence derives from a young man who received the YFV17D yellow fever vaccine. The CDR3 spells CASSLGGGGSLGNTIYF. CDR3 bases: TGTGCCAGCAGCTTAGGTGGAGGGGGCTCCCTCGGAAACACCATATATTTT.